The sequence of this TCR beta chain was determined in a study of blood T cell repertoires in COVID-19. CDR1 and CDR2 from the germline V gene are MGHDK and SYGVNS. The CDR3 has 17 residues. The V end was cut by 3 bases, the J end by 4 bases, with 21 bases between. The assay was immunoSEQ multiplex PCR, and TCRdb's table has in-frame clones only and misses some. The sample holds approximately 25,000 clones, 90% to 95% seen once. This clonotype originated in a man aged 65 to 79 with active COVID-19. The sample consisted of peripheral blood. The rearrangement joins TRBV25-1 to TRBJ1-1; D is perhaps TRBD1 (6 bases). CDR3 sequence (DNA): TGTGCCAGCAGTGACAGGAAGGGACTAAAGGGGGGCACTGAAGCTTTCTTT. Translation: CASSDRKGLKGGTEAFF.